This T cell receptor (beta chain) was obtained from a study of cytomegalovirus exposure and HLA in healthy donors. Study-level results: A prior analysis recorded that most TCR beta V segments were productive about 90% or about 30% of the time. Later analysis identified a missense DCLRE1C variant that was linked to TCR beta V- and J-gene trimming. The study labeled 150 to 200 TCR beta chains cytomegalovirus-associated.

As to this clone: The antigen is unknown.

PCR primers comprised 60 Vbeta and 13 Jbeta primers. TCRdb keeps only in-frame clones here, not all; method: immunoSEQ multiplex PCR. This table holds around 210,000 clones. Losses at the gene ends were 0 bases for V and 2 bases for J; bases not matched to a gene: 4. The V gene's germline CDR1 is LGHNT and CDR2 FRNRAP. CDR3 length: 16 amino acids. Sequenced material: PBMCs. V gene TRBV12-5 combines with J gene TRBJ1-1, with 9 bases aligning to TRBD1. This TCR was sampled from a woman aged 25 to 45 in good health and CMV-seropositive. The chain's CDR3 is CASGLVGGQGNTEAFF. CDR3 DNA: TGTGCTAGTGGTTTGGTAGGGGGACAGGGAAACACTGAAGCTTTCTTT.